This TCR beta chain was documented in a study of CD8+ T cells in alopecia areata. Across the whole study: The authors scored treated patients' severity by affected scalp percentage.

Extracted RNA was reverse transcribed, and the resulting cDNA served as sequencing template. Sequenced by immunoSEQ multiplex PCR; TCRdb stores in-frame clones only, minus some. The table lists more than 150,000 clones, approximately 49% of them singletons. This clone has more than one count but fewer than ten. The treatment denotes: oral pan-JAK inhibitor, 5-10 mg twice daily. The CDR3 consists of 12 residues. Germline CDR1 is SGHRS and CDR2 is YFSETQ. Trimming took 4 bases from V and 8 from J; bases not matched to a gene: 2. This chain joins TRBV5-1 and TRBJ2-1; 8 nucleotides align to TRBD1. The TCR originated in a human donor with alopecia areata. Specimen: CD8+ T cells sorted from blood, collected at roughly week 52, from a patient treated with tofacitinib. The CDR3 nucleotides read TGCGCCAGCAGCGCGACAGGGGATGAGCAGTTCTTC. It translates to CASSATGDEQFF.